Each of the 2 T cell receptor beta chains below was sequenced from the same sample in a study of Graves' ophthalmopathy and Graves' hyperthyroidism. TCR beta CDR3 regions were amplified from RNA transcripts. An initial RT-PCR round employing HTBI primers preceded a second-round multiplex PCR. TCRdb itself ran the multiplex PCR reads through MiXCR, one entry per CDR3 protein. Of about 550,000 distinct CDR3 sequences listed, 35% to 40% are singletons. Material for sequencing was peripheral blood or thyroid tissue (not recorded which). These receptors all come from an adult man with Graves' hyperthyroidism.

V gene TRBV10-3 combines with J gene TRBJ2-1; the match to TRBD1 covers 10 bases. Germline lookup yields CDR1 ENHRY and CDR2 SYGVKD. This CDR3 region has 15 residues. The ends lost 5 bases at V and 10 bases at J; junction bases unmatched: 11. CDR3 sequence (DNA): TGTGCCATCAGTAAGTACGAGACAGGGGGCGACGAGCAGTTCTTC. It yields the protein CAISKYETGGDEQFF.

On this clonotype itself: This may stem from a read error, because a much larger clone lies one nucleotide away. The V and J genes are TRBV5-1 and TRBJ2-7; D ambiguous. The CDR3 has 14 amino acids. Trimming stripped 0 bases from V and 6 bases from J, with 13 bases between. Germline V gene data show CDR1 as SGHRS and CDR2 as YFSETQ. CDR3: CASSLDTITCEQYF. The CDR3 region has the DNA TGCGCCAGCAGCTTGGATACTATCACCTGCGAGCAGTACTTC.